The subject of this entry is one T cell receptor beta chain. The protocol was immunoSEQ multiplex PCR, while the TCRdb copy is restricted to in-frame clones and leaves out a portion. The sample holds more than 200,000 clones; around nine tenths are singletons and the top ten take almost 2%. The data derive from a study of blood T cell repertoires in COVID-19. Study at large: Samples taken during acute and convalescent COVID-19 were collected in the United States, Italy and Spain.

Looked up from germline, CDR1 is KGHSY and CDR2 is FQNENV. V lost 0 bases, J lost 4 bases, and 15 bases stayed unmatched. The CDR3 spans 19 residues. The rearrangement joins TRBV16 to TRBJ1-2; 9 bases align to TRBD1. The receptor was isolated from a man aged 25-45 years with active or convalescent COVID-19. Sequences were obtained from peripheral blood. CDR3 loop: CASSQSIFPGQGFGYGYTF. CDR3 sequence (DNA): TGTGCCAGCAGCCAATCGATTTTTCCGGGACAGGGCTTCGGCTATGGCTACACCTTC.